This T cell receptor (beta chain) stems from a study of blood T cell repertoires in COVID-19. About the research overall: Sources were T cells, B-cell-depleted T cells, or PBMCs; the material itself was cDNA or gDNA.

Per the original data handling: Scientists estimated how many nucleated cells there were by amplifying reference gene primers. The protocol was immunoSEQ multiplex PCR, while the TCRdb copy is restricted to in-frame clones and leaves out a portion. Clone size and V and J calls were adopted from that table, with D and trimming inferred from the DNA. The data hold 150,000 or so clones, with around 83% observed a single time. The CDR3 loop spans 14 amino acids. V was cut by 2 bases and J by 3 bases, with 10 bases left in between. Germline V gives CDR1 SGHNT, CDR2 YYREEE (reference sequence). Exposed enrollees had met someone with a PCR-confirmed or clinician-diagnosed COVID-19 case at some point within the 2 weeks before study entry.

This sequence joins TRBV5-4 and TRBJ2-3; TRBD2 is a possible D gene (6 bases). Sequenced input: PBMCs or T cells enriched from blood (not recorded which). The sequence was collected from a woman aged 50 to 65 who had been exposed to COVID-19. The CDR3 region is CASSLARGTDTQYF. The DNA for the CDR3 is TGTGCCAGCAGCTTAGCACGGGGGACAGATACGCAGTATTTT.